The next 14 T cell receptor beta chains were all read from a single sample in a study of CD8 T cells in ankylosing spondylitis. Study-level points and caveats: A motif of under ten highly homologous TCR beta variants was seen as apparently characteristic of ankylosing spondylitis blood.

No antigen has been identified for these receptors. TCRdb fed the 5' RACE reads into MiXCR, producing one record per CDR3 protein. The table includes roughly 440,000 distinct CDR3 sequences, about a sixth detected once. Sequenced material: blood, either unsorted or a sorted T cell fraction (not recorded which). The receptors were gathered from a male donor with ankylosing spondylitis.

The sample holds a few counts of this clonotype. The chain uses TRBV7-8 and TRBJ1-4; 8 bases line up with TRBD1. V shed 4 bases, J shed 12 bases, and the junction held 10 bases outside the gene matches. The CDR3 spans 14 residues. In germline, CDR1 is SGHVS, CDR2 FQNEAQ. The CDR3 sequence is CASSSTGANAELFF. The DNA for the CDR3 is TGTGCCAGCAGCTCGACAGGGGCCAACGCGGAACTGTTTTTT.

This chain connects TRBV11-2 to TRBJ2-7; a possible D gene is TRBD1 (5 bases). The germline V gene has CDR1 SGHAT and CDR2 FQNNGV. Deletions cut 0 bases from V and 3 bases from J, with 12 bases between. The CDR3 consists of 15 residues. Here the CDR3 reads CASSLEQHRGYEQYF. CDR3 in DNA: TGTGCCAGCAGCTTAGAACAGCATAGGGGCTACGAGCAGTACTTC.

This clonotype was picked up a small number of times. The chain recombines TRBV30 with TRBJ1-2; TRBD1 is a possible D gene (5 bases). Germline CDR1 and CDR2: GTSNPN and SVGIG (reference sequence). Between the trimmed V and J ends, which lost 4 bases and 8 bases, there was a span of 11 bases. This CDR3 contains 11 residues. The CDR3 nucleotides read TGTGCCTGGACCAAGGGGAAGGGCTACACCTTC. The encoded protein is CAWTKGKGYTF. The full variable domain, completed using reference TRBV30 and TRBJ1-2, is SQTIHQWPATLVQPVGSPLSLECTVEGTSNPNLYWYRQAAGRGLQLLFYSVGIGQISSEVPQNLSASRPQDRQFILSSKKLLLSDSGFYLCAWTKGKGYTFGSGTRLTVV.

The CDR3 nucleotides read TGTGCCAGCACTAGGCGGAATGAGCAGTTCTTC. Translated, it gives CASTRRNEQFF. V usage is TRBV2 and J usage is TRBJ2-1; D gene uncertain. CDR1 SNHLY and CDR2 FYNNEI come from the germline V gene. CDR3 length: 11 residues. V gave up 7 bases and J gave up 7 bases, with 8 bases separating them.

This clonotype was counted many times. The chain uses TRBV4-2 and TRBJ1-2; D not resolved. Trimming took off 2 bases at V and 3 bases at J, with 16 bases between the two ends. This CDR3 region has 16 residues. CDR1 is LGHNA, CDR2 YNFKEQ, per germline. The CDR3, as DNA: TGTGCCAGCAGCCAAAACCAGCGCGGAGCTCACTATGGCTACACCTTC. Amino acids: CASSQNQRGAHYGYTF.

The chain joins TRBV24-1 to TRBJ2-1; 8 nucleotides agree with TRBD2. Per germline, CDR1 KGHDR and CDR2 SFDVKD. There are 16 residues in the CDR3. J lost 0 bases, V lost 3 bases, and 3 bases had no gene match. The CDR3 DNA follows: TGTGCCACCAGTGATACCGGGACTAGCTCCTACAATGAGCAGTTCTTC. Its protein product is CATSDTGTSSYNEQFF.

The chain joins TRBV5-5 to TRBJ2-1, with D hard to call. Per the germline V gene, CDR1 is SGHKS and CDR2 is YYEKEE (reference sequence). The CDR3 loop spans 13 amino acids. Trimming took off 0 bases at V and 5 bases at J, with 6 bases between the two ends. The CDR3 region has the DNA TGTGCCAGCAGCTTGGGGATGAACAATGAGCAGTTCTTC. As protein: CASSLGMNNEQFF.

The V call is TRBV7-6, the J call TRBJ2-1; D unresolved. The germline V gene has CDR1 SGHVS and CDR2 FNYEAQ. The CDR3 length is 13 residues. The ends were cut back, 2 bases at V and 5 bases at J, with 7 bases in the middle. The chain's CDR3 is CASSLTGNNEQFF. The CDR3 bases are TGTGCCAGCAGCTTAACGGGTAACAATGAGCAGTTCTTC. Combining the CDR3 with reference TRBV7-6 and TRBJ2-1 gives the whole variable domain GAGVSQSPRYKVTKRGQDVALRCDPISGHVSLYWYRQALGQGPEFLTYFNYEAQQDKSGLPNDRFSAERPEGSISTLTIQRTEQRDSAMYRCASSLTGNNEQFFGPGTRLTVL.

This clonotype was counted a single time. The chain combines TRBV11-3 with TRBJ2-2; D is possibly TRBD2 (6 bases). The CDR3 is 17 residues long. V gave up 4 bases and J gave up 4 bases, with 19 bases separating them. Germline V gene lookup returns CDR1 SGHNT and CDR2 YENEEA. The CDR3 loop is CASSSSGGGVGTGELFF. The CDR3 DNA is TGTGCCAGCAGCTCCTCTGGCGGAGGGGTTGGCACCGGGGAGCTGTTTTTT.

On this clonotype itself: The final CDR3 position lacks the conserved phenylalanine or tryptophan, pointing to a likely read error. The CDR3 nucleotides are TGTGCCAGCAGCCAAGGCGGGGGCCCCCAAGAGACCCAGTACTGC. Its translation: CASSQGGGPQETQYC. The genes are TRBV4-2 and TRBJ2-5; TRBD2 is a possible D gene (7 bases). Germline V gene sequence: CDR1 LGHNA, CDR2 YNFKEQ. This CDR3 spans 15 amino acids. The V gene lost 1 base and the J gene lost 1 base, with 10 bases spanning the gap.

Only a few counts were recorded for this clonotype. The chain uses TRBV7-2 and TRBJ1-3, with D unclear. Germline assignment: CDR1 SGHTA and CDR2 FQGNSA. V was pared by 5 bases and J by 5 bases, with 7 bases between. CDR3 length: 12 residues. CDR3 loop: CASSAQRNTIYF. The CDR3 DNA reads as TGTGCCAGCAGCGCCCAAAGAAACACCATATATTTT.

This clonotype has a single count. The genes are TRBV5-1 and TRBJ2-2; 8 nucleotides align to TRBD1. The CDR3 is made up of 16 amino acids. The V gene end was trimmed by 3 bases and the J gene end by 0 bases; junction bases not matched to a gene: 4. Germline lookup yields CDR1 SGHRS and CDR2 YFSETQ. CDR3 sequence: CASSSGGQANTGELFF. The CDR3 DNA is TGCGCCAGCAGCTCTGGGGGACAGGCGAACACCGGGGAGCTGTTTTTT.

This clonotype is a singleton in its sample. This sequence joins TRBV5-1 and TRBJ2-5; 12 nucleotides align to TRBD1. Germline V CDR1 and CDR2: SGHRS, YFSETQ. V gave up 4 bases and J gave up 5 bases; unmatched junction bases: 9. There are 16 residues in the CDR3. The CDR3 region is CASSPAGQGAGETQYF. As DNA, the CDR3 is TGCGCCAGCAGCCCGGCGGGACAGGGGGCAGGGGAGACCCAGTACTTC.

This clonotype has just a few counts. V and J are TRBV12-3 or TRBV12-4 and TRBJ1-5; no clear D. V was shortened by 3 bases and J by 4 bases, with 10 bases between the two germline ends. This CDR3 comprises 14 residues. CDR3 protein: CASSLASLNQPQHF. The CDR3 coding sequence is TGTGCCAGCAGTTTGGCCAGCCTAAATCAGCCCCAGCATTTT.